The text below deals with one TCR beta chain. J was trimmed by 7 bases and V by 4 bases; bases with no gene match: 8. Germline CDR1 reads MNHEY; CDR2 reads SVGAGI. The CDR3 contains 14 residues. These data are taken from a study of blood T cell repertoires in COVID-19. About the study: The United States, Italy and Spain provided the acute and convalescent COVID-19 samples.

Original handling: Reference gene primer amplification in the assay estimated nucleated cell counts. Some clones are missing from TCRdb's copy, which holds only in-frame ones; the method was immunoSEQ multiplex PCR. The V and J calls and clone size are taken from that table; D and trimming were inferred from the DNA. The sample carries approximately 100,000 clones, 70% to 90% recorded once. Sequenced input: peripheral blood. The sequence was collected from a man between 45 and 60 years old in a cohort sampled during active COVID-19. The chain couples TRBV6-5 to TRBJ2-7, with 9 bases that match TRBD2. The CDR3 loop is CASSSLAGLREQYF. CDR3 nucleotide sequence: TGTGCCAGCAGTTCCCTAGCGGGACTACGGGAGCAGTACTTC.